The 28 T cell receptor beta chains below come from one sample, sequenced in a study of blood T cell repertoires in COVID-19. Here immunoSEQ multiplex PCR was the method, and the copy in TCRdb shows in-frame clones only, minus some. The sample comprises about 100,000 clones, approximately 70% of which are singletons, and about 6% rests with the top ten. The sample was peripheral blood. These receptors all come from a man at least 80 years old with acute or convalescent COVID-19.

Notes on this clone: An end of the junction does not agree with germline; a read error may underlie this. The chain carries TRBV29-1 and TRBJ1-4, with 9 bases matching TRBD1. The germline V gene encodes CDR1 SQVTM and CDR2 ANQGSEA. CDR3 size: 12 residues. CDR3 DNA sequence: TGCAGCGTTGAATCCGGGACAGGGTTGAGGATTTTT. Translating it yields CSVESGTGLRIF.

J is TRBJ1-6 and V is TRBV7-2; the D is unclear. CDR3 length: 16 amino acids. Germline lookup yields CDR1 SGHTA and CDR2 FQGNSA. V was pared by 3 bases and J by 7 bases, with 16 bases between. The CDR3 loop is CASSLAAPPINSPLHF. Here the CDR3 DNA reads TGTGCCAGCAGCTTGGCGGCTCCCCCCATCAATTCACCCCTCCACTTT. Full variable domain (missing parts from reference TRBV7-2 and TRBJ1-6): GAGVSQSPSNKVTEKGKDVELRCDPISGHTALYWYRQSLGQGLEFLIYFQGNSAPDKSGLPSDRFSAERTGGSVSTLTIQRTQQEDSAVYLCASSLAAPPINSPLHFGNGTRLTVT.

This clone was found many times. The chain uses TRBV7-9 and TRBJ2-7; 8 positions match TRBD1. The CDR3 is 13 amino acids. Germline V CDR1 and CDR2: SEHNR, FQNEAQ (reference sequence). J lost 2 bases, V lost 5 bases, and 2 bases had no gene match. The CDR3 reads CASSRGQAYEQYF. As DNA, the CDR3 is TGTGCCAGCAGCCGGGGACAGGCCTACGAGCAGTACTTC.

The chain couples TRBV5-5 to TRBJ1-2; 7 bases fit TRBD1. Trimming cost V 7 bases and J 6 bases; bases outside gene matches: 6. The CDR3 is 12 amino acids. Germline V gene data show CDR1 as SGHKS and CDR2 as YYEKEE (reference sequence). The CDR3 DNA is TGTGCCAGCGCCAAGGACAGGCATGGCTACACCTTC. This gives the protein CASAKDRHGYTF. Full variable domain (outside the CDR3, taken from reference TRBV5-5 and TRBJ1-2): DAGVTQSPTHLIKTRGQQVTLRCSPISGHKSVSWYQQVLGQGPQFIFQYYEKEERGRGNFPDRFSARQFPNYSSELNVNALLLGDSALYLCASAKDRHGYTFGSGTRLTVV.

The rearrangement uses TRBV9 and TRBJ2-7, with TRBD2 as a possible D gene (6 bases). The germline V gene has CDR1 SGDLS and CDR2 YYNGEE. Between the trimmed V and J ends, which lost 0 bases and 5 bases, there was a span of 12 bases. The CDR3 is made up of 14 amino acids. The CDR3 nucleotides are TGTGCCAGCAGCGTAGTTTGGGGGAGGAACGAGCAGTACTTC. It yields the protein CASSVVWGRNEQYF. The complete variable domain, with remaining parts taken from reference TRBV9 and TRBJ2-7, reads DSGVTQTPKHLITATGQRVTLRCSPRSGDLSVYWYQQSLDQGLQFLIQYYNGEERAKGNILERFSAQQFPDLHSELNLSSLELGDSALYFCASSVVWGRNEQYFGPGTRLTVT.

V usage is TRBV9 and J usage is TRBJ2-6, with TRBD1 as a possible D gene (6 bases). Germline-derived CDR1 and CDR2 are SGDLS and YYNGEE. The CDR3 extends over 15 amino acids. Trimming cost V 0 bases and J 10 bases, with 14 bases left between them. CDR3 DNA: TGTGCCAGCAGCGTAGAACAGGGCCCGCGAAACGTCCTGACTTTC. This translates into CASSVEQGPRNVLTF.

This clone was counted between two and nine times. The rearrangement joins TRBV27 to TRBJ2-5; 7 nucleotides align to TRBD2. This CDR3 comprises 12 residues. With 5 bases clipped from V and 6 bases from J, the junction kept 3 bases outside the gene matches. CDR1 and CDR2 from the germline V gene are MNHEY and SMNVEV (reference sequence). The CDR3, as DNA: TGTGCCAGCAGTAGGGAGGGAAAGACCCAGTACTTC. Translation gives CASSREGKTQYF.

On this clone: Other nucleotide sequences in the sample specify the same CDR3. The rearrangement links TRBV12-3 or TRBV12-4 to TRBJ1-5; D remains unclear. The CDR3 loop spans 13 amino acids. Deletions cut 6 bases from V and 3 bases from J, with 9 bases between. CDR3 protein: CASSPVSNQPQHF. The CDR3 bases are TGTGCCAGCAGCCCTGTATCCAATCAGCCCCAGCATTTT.

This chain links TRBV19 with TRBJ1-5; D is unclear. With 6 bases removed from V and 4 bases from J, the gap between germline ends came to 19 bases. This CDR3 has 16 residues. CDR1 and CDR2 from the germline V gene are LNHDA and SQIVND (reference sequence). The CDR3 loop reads CASRPPSSGWNQPQHF. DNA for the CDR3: TGTGCCAGTAGACCCCCGTCTTCGGGGTGGAATCAGCCCCAGCATTTT.

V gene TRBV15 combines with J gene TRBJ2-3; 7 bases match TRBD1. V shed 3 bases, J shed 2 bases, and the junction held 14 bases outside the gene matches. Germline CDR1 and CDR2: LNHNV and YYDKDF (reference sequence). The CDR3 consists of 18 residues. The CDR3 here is CATSREPYYRGDTDTQYF. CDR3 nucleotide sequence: TGTGCCACCAGCAGGGAACCTTATTACAGGGGCGACACAGATACGCAGTATTTT. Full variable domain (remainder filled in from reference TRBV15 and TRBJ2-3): DAMVIQNPRYQVTQFGKPVTLSCSQTLNHNVMYWYQQKSSQAPKLLFHYYDKDFNNEADTPDNFQSRRPNTSFCFLDIRSPGLGDTAMYLCATSREPYYRGDTDTQYFGPGTRLTVL.

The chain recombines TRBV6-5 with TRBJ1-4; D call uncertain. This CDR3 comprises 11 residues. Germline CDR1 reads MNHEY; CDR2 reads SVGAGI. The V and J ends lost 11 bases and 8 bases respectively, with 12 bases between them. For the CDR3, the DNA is TGTGCCTCCCGGAGAGGGGAAAAACTGTTTTTT. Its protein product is CASRRGEKLFF.

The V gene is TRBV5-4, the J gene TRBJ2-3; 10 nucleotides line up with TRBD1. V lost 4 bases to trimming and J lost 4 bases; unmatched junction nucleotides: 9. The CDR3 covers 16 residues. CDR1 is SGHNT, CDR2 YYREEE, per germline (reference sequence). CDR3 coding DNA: TGTGCCAGCAGCACCCCGGGACAGGGGTTGGCAGATACGCAGTATTTT. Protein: CASSTPGQGLADTQYF.

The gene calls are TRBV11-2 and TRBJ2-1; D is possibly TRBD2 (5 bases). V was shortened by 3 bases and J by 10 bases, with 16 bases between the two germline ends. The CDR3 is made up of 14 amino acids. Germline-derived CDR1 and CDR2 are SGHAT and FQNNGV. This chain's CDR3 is CASSFGLRGVEQFF. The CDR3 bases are TGTGCCAGCAGCTTTGGGCTCCGGGGAGTGGAGCAGTTCTTC.

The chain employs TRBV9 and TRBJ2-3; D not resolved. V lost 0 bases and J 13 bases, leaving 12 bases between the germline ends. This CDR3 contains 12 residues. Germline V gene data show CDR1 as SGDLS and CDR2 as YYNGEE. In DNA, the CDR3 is TGTGCCAGCAGCGTAGGTATGAGCCAAAAGTATTTT. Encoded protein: CASSVGMSQKYF.

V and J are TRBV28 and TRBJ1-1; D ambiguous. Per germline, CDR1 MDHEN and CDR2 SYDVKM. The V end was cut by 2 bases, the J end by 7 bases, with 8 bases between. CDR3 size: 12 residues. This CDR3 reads CASSLGQFEAFF. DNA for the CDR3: TGTGCCAGCAGTTTAGGGCAGTTTGAAGCTTTCTTT.

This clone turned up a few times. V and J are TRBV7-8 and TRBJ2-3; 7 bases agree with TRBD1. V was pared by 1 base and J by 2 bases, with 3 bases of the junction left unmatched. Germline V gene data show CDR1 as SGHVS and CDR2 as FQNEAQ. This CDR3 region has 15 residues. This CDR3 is CASSLGDRNTDTQYF. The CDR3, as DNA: TGTGCCAGCAGCTTAGGGGACAGAAACACAGATACGCAGTATTTT.

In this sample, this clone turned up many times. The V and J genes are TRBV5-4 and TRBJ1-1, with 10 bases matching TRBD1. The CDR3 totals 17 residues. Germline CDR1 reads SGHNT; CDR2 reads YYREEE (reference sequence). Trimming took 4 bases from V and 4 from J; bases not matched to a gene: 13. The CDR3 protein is CASSLRDRGRLGTEAFF. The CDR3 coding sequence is TGTGCCAGCAGCCTCCGGGACAGGGGTCGTCTAGGCACTGAAGCTTTCTTT.

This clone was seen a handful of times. CDR3 sequence reads: CASSPTGSQSPLHF. For the CDR3, the DNA is TGTGCCAGCAGCCCGACAGGGTCCCAATCACCCCTCCACTTT. The V gene is TRBV7-6, the J gene TRBJ1-6, with 7 bases matching TRBD1. The junction had 8 bases not matched to a gene; V was cut back by 5 bases and J by 10 bases. CDR1 and CDR2 (germline): SGHVS, FNYEAQ. The CDR3 length is 14 residues.

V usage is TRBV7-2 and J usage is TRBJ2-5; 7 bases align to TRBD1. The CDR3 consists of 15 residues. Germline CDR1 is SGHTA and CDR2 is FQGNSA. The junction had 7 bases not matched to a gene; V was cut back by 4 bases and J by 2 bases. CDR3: CASSSPGTAQETQYF. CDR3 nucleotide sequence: TGTGCCAGCAGCTCCCCAGGGACAGCGCAAGAGACCCAGTACTTC.

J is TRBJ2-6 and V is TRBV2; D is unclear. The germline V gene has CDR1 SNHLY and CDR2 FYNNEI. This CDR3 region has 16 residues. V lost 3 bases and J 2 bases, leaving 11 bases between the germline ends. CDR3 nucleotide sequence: TGTGCCAGCAGTGAGCAGGCGTTCGCTGGGGCCAACGTCCTGACTTTC. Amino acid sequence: CASSEQAFAGANVLTF.

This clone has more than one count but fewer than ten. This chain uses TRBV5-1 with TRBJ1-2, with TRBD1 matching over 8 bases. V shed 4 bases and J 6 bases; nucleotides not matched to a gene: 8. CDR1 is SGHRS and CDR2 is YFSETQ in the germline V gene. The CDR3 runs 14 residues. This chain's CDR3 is CASSPGTGPNGYTF. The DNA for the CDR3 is TGCGCCAGCAGCCCCGGGACAGGTCCAAATGGCTACACCTTC.

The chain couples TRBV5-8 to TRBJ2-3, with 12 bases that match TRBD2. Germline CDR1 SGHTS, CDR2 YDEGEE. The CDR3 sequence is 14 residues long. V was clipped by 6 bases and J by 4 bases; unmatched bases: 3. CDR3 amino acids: CASTLAGGADTQYF. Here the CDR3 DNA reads TGTGCCAGCACCCTAGCGGGAGGGGCAGATACGCAGTATTTT.

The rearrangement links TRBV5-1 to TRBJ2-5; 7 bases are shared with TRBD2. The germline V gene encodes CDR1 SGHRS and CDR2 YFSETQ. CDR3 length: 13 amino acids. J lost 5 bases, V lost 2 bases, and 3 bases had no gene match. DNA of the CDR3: TGCGCCAGCAGCTTCCTGGGGGGGGAGACCCAGTACTTC. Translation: CASSFLGGETQYF.

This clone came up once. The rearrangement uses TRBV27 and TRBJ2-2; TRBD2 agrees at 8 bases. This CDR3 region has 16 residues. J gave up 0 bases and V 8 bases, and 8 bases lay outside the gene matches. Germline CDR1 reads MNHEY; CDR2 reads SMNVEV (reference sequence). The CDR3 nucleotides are TGTGCCAGCGGATCTCTAGCGGGTTCGAACACCGGGGAGCTGTTTTTT. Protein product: CASGSLAGSNTGELFF.

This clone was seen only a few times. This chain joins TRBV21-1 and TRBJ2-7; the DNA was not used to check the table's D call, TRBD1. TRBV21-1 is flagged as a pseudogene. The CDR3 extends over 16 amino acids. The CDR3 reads CASSKVGYRLDYEQYF. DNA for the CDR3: TGTGCCAGCAGCAAAGTCGGGTACAGGTTAGACTACGAGCAGTACTTC.

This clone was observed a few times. CDR3 nucleotide sequence: TGTGCTAGTGGTTTGTTCGGTAACTATGGCTACACCTTC. This gives the protein CASGLFGNYGYTF. The chain combines TRBV12-5 with TRBJ1-2, with D unclear. CDR1 and CDR2 (germline): LGHNT, FRNRAP. V lost 2 bases and J 1 base, leaving 5 bases between the germline ends. CDR3 size: 13 residues.

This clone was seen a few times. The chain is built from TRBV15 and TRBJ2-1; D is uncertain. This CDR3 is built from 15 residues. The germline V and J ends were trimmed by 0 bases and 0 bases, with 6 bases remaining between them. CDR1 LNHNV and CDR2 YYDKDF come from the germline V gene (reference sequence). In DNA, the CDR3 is TGTGCCACCAGCAGAGAGCGAAGCTCCTACAATGAGCAGTTCTTC. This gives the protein CATSRERSSYNEQFF.

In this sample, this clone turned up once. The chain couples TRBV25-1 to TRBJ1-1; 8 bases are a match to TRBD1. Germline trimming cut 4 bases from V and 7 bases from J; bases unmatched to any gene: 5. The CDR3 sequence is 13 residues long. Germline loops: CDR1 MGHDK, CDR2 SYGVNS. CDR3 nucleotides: TGTGCCAGCAGTGGGACAGGGCCATATGAAGCTTTCTTT. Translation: CASSGTGPYEAFF.